The next 30 T cell receptor beta chains were all read from a single sample in a study of human T cells and chemical hapten exposure. MiXCR was run by TCRdb on the RACE reads, yielding one entry per CDR3 protein. The sample includes roughly 190,000 distinct CDR3 sequences, approximately 20% seen only once; the top ten take under 7.5%. The time point here: patch test 1, 2 weeks after DPC sensitization. Described treatment: therapeutic diphenylcyclopropenone sensitization with weekly scalp DPC. Sequenced material: whole blood, taken in connection with sensitization to the hapten diphenylcyclopropenone (DPC). Receptor source: a woman aged 45-65 years with alopecia areata. Some clones in this sample may be carry-over from other donors' samples.

This clonotype was seen a handful of times. The J gene is TRBJ1-1, the V gene TRBV9; 7 nucleotides line up with TRBD1. The CDR3 is made up of 14 amino acids. Trimming at V came to 2 bases and at J to 4 bases, leaving 5 bases not matched to a gene. The V gene's germline CDR1 is SGDLS and CDR2 YYNGEE. CDR3: CASSVQGDFTEAFF. CDR3 DNA sequence: TGTGCCAGCAGCGTTCAGGGGGATTTCACTGAAGCTTTCTTT.

The rearrangement links TRBV7-6 to TRBJ1-4; TRBD1 matches 8 bases. Germline assignment: CDR1 SGHVS and CDR2 FNYEAQ. V lost 5 bases, J lost 3 bases, and 2 bases stayed unmatched. CDR3 length equals 14 residues. The CDR3 sequence: CASSLRGPNEKLFF. DNA for the CDR3: TGTGCCAGCAGCCTCAGGGGGCCTAATGAAAAACTGTTTTTT. Full variable domain (rest looked up from reference TRBV7-6 and TRBJ1-4): GAGVSQSPRYKVTKRGQDVALRCDPISGHVSLYWYRQALGQGPEFLTYFNYEAQQDKSGLPNDRFSAERPEGSISTLTIQRTEQRDSAMYRCASSLRGPNEKLFFGSGTQLSVL.

This clonotype has at least ten counts. The rearrangement uses TRBV19 and TRBJ2-7; TRBD1 aligns across 8 bases. Trimming removed 3 bases from V and 4 bases from J; junction bases left unmatched: 5. Germline CDR1 is LNHDA and CDR2 is SQIVND (reference sequence). The CDR3 runs to 14 residues. CDR3 residues: CASSIQGAYYEQYF. As DNA, the CDR3 is TGTGCCAGTAGTATCCAGGGGGCGTATTACGAGCAGTACTTC.

This clonotype occurred many times. The chain uses TRBV7-7 and TRBJ2-2, with unresolved D. CDR3 size: 13 residues. The germline gives CDR1 SSHAT, CDR2 FNYEAQ (reference sequence). V was trimmed by 2 bases and J by 5 bases, leaving 6 bases between them. The DNA for the CDR3 is TGTGCCAGCAGCTTAAGAGAGACCGGGGAGCTGTTTTTT. Its translation is CASSLRETGELFF.

This clonotype was detected only a few times. V is TRBV7-2 and J is TRBJ2-1; tentative D call: TRBD2 (7 bases). The CDR3 sequence is 16 residues long. Trimming shortened V by 5 bases and J by 9 bases, and 23 bases separated the two germline ends. Germline assignment: CDR1 SGHTA and CDR2 FQGNSA. The CDR3 reads CASSPEGGRGTTEQFF. Written as DNA, the CDR3 is TGTGCCAGCAGCCCGGAGGGGGGGAGGGGGACAACTGAGCAGTTCTTC.

In this sample, this clonotype turned up a few times. The V and J genes are TRBV25-1 and TRBJ1-6, with D possibly matching TRBD1 (6 bases). This CDR3 is built from 12 residues. V lost 7 bases and J lost 14, with 15 bases in between. Germline V gene sequence: CDR1 MGHDK, CDR2 SYGVNS. The CDR3 region is CASTDRPGALHF. In DNA, the CDR3 is TGTGCCAGCACCGACAGGCCCGGGGCCCTCCACTTT.

The chain combines TRBV10-2 with TRBJ1-4; possibly TRBD1 for D (5 bases). CDR1 is WSHSY, CDR2 SAAADI, per germline. The CDR3 is 15 residues long. Trimming removed 6 bases from V and 0 bases from J, with 11 bases in between. The CDR3 bases are TGCGCCAGCAGCCCCGACAGAGCAACTAATGAAAAACTGTTTTTT. Translated: CASSPDRATNEKLFF.

This chain links TRBV29-1 with TRBJ1-4; 9 bases align to TRBD1. V was clipped by 4 bases and J by 8 bases; unmatched bases: 8. The germline V gene has CDR1 SQVTM and CDR2 ANQGSEA. The CDR3 length is 14 residues. The CDR3, as DNA: TGCAGCGTTGGACCGGGACAGGGAGGGGAAAAACTGTTTTTT. Amino acid sequence: CSVGPGQGGEKLFF.

The gene calls are TRBV20-1 and TRBJ1-5; D ambiguous. Trimming took 3 bases from V and 4 from J, leaving 7 bases between them. CDR1 DFQATT and CDR2 SNEGSKA come from the germline V gene (reference sequence). There are 12 residues in the CDR3. The CDR3: CSASQGNQPQHF. CDR3 DNA sequence: TGCAGTGCTAGCCAAGGAAATCAGCCCCAGCATTTT.

The chain uses TRBV5-1 and TRBJ2-3, with TRBD2 identical over 9 bases. This CDR3 spans 15 amino acids. Losses at the gene ends were 4 bases for V and 4 bases for J; bases not matched to a gene: 7. From germline, CDR1 is SGHRS and CDR2 YFSETQ. The CDR3 bases are TGCGCCAGCAGCGGGGGACTAGCACGGCCAGATACGCAGTATTTT. It specifies CASSGGLARPDTQYF. Looking up the rest from reference TRBV5-1 and TRBJ2-3 gives the full variable domain: KAGVTQTPRYLIKTRGQQVTLSCSPISGHRSVSWYQQTPGQGLQFLFEYFSETQRNKGNFPGRFSGRQFSNSRSEMNVSTLELGDSALYLCASSGGLARPDTQYFGPGTRLTVL.

V and J are TRBV20-1 and TRBJ1-2; 11 bases fit TRBD1. V dropped 6 bases and J dropped 1; count of bases not matched to a gene: 4. The V gene's germline CDR1 is DFQATT and CDR2 SNEGSKA (reference sequence). This CDR3 contains 14 residues. The CDR3 is CSAWGTGGNYGYTF. CDR3 DNA: TGCAGTGCATGGGGGACAGGGGGTAACTATGGCTACACCTTC.

The CDR3 reads CASRPPPGTGDGYTF. CDR3 sequence (DNA): TGTGCCAGCAGACCTCCCCCCGGGACAGGGGATGGCTACACCTTC. This chain uses TRBV6-5 with TRBJ1-2; TRBD1 agrees at 10 bases. From germline, CDR1 is MNHEY and CDR2 SVGAGI. This CDR3 has 15 residues. V shed 6 bases, J shed 6 bases, and the junction held 10 bases outside the gene matches.

The chain has TRBV12-3 or TRBV12-4 and TRBJ1-2; D is perhaps TRBD1 (5 bases). The CDR3 has 13 amino acids. Trimming took 3 bases from V and 4 from J, leaving 9 bases between them. DNA of the CDR3: TGTGCCAGCAGTTTGGGGGGAACCTATGGCTACACCTTC. As protein: CASSLGGTYGYTF.

This clonotype showed up just a few times. The rearrangement joins TRBV4-2 to TRBJ2-1; 9 bases are a match to TRBD2. Per the germline V gene, CDR1 is LGHNA and CDR2 is YNFKEQ. After removal of 4 bases from V and 5 bases from J, the junction contained 6 bases not matched to a gene. The CDR3 runs to 15 residues. The CDR3 DNA sequence: TGTGCCAGCAGCCCCGTAGCGGGAGAACACAATGAGCAGTTCTTC. Protein sequence: CASSPVAGEHNEQFF.

By frequency in the sample, this clonotype is medium-sized. The chain combines TRBV12-3 or TRBV12-4 with TRBJ2-7; tentative D call: TRBD2 (5 bases). V dropped 5 bases and J dropped 2 bases, with 16 bases sitting between them. The CDR3 is 15 amino acids. CDR3 nucleotide sequence: TGTGCCAGCAGTCTAGGACTTTTAAGTCCCTACGAGCAGTACTTC. This sequence encodes CASSLGLLSPYEQYF.

This clonotype occurred a few times. The chain carries TRBV27 and TRBJ1-5; TRBD1 aligns across 7 bases. The CDR3 is 15 residues long. Germline V gene sequence: CDR1 MNHEY, CDR2 SMNVEV (reference sequence). J gave up 2 bases and V 6 bases, and 7 bases lay outside the gene matches. CDR3 in DNA: TGTGCCAGCAGCGAGATCGGGACAGGCAATCAGCCCCAGCATTTT. This sequence encodes CASSEIGTGNQPQHF.

This clonotype appeared a few times. The chain uses TRBV20-1 and TRBJ1-3; D is undetermined. The CDR3 consists of 11 residues. The V end lost 4 bases, the J end lost 6 bases, and 7 bases lay between the germline ends. Germline V CDR1 and CDR2: DFQATT, SNEGSKA (reference sequence). In nucleotides, the CDR3 is TGCAGTGCTACACGGGAAAACACCATATATTTT. Amino acids: CSATRENTIYF.

In this sample, this clonotype turned up a few times. The chain links TRBV7-2 to TRBJ2-6; D remains ambiguous. V was clipped by 5 bases and J by 0 bases, with 11 bases between them. Per the germline V gene, CDR1 is SGHTA and CDR2 is FQGNSA. The CDR3 length is 16 residues. The DNA of the CDR3 is TGTGCCAGCAGCCTCTCAGCCGCCTCTGGGGCCAACGTCCTGACTTTC. Residues: CASSLSAASGANVLTF.

The chain is built from TRBV6-1 and TRBJ1-5; a possible D gene is TRBD1 (6 bases). With 6 bases removed from V and 6 bases from J, the gap between germline ends came to 15 bases. The CDR3 runs 14 residues. CDR1 and CDR2 from the germline V gene are MNHNS and SASEGT. The CDR3 loop is CASRDQGSSQPQHF. Here the CDR3 DNA reads TGTGCCAGCAGGGATCAGGGGTCTAGTCAGCCCCAGCATTTT.

A few counts support this clonotype. The V gene is TRBV6-5, the J gene TRBJ2-7; 9 bases match TRBD1. The CDR3 consists of 15 residues. With V trimmed by 7 bases and J by 7 bases, 14 bases remained unmatched. The germline V gene encodes CDR1 MNHEY and CDR2 SVGAGI. CDR3: CASKGLGQGGEEQYF. CDR3 DNA sequence: TGTGCCAGCAAGGGGTTGGGACAGGGCGGGGAGGAGCAGTACTTC.

This chain uses TRBV10-2 with TRBJ2-1; 8 bases match TRBD2. The germline V gene has CDR1 WSHSY and CDR2 SAAADI. The CDR3 has 14 residues. V trimming: 4 bases; J trimming: 9 bases; junction bases outside the gene matches: 8. CDR3: CASSAGGGGIEQFF. CDR3 sequence (DNA): TGCGCCAGCAGTGCGGGAGGGGGGGGGATTGAGCAGTTCTTC.

This clonotype turned up a few times. V is TRBV20-1 and J is TRBJ1-2, with 8 nucleotides matching TRBD1. V was pared by 6 bases and J by 7 bases, with 13 bases of the junction left unmatched. The CDR3 runs to 14 residues. Germline CDR1 is DFQATT and CDR2 is SNEGSKA (reference sequence). The CDR3 DNA sequence: TGCAGTGCCCCGGACAGGGTGGAGGAGAGTGGCTACACCTTC. As protein: CSAPDRVEESGYTF.

This clonotype was detected a few times. This CDR3 is CSAKDSPYNEQFF. The CDR3, as DNA: TGCAGTGCTAAGGACAGTCCCTACAATGAGCAGTTCTTC. This chain joins TRBV20-1 and TRBJ2-1, with D possibly TRBD1 on 6 matching bases. CDR3 length: 13 amino acids. Germline loops: CDR1 DFQATT, CDR2 SNEGSKA (reference sequence). Trimming removed 4 bases at V and 2 bases at J, with 9 bases between.

A few counts support this clonotype. This rearrangement joins TRBV20-1 to TRBJ2-2, with 7 bases identical to TRBD1. Germline V gene sequence: CDR1 DFQATT, CDR2 SNEGSKA (reference sequence). The trim removed 3 bases at V and 5 bases at J, leaving 9 bases unmatched. The CDR3 extends over 15 amino acids. The CDR3 coding sequence is TGCAGTGCTAGCCCAAACACAGGGGTTACCGGGGAGCTGTTTTTT. This gives the protein CSASPNTGVTGELFF.

V is TRBV6-2 or TRBV6-3 and J is TRBJ2-7; 13 bases align to TRBD2. The CDR3 extends over 17 amino acids. V lost 5 bases, J lost 4 bases, and 11 bases stayed unmatched. Per the germline V gene, CDR1 is MNHEY and CDR2 is SVGEGT. CDR3 sequence: CASSPVGLAGRGYEQYF. DNA of the CDR3: TGTGCCAGCAGTCCTGTGGGACTAGCGGGAAGAGGTTACGAGCAGTACTTC.

This rearrangement joins TRBV7-2 to TRBJ2-2; D not certain. Trimming removed 1 base from V and 6 bases from J, with 12 bases in between. The CDR3 is made up of 15 amino acids. CDR1 and CDR2 from the germline V gene are SGHTA and FQGNSA. The CDR3 spells CASSLVGVVAGELFF. In DNA form, the CDR3 reads TGTGCCAGCAGCTTAGTTGGAGTAGTAGCCGGGGAGCTGTTTTTT.

This clonotype was counted only a few times. The chain links TRBV3-1 to TRBJ2-1; D remains ambiguous. Germline lookup yields CDR1 LGHDT and CDR2 YNNKEL (reference sequence). Trimming shortened V by 4 bases and J by 5 bases, and 12 bases separated the two germline ends. The CDR3 consists of 14 residues. DNA of the CDR3: TGTGCCAGCAGCCGAGGACGCCCGAACAATGAGCAGTTCTTC. This sequence encodes CASSRGRPNNEQFF.

This clonotype showed up just a few times. V is TRBV20-1 and J is TRBJ2-2, with 7 bases aligning to TRBD1. Germline V CDR1 and CDR2: DFQATT, SNEGSKA (reference sequence). The CDR3 covers 15 residues. With V trimmed by 0 bases and J by 4 bases, 5 bases remained unmatched. Written as DNA, the CDR3 is TGCAGTGCTAGAGACCCCCGACAGGGCACCGGGGAGCTGTTTTTT. Protein product: CSARDPRQGTGELFF.

The rearrangement links TRBV5-1 to TRBJ2-1, with unresolved D. CDR1 is SGHRS and CDR2 is YFSETQ in the germline V gene. Trimming shortened V by 4 bases and J by 12 bases, and 11 bases separated the two germline ends. The CDR3 runs 11 residues. The CDR3 is CASSLLGGQFF. The CDR3 region has the DNA TGCGCCAGCAGCCTGCTCGGTGGGCAGTTCTTC.

V gene TRBV3-1 combines with J gene TRBJ2-1, with TRBD1 identical over 9 bases. This CDR3 spans 16 amino acids. J gave up 8 bases and V 0 bases, and 8 bases lay outside the gene matches. Per germline, CDR1 LGHDT and CDR2 YNNKEL (reference sequence). CDR3 amino acids: CASSQETQTGGHEQFF. CDR3 bases: TGTGCCAGCAGCCAAGAAACACAAACAGGGGGCCATGAGCAGTTCTTC.